These 3 T cell receptor beta chains share one sample of origin, sequenced in a study of post-analysis software for immune sequencing data. Study-wide results and limits: There were four or five TRBV segments more frequent in patients than controls, and TRBV5-6, TRBV5-1 and TRBV20-1 were among them.

Unique-molecular-identifier-tagged TCR beta cDNA libraries were used. TCRdb called the PCR reads again in MiXCR, with one record for every CDR3 protein. The table lists roughly 700,000 distinct CDR3 sequences, 25% to 30% of them singletons. These receptors have no identified antigens. Sequencing was performed on blood. These receptors came from a girl under 18 with multiple sclerosis.

This clonotype was detected a few times. This rearrangement joins TRBV6-2 or TRBV6-3 to TRBJ2-1; 8 bases line up with TRBD1. The CDR3 sequence is 21 residues long. V was clipped by 3 bases and J by 4 bases; unmatched bases: 23. CDR1 MNHEY and CDR2 SVGEGT come from the germline V gene. CDR3 region: CASSYKAGGSRETGDYNEQFF. DNA of the CDR3: TGTGCCAGCAGTTATAAAGCCGGAGGATCGCGCGAGACAGGGGATTACAATGAGCAGTTCTTC.

This clonotype occurred many times. CDR3 in amino acids: CSARGPGGDYGYTF. The CDR3 DNA is TGCAGTGCTAGAGGCCCAGGGGGAGACTATGGCTACACCTTC. The V gene is TRBV20-1, the J gene TRBJ1-2, with 7 bases lining up with TRBD1. V gave up 1 base and J gave up 3 bases; unmatched junction bases: 5. Germline CDR1 reads DFQATT; CDR2 reads SNEGSKA (reference sequence). The CDR3 sequence is 14 residues long.

The chain carries TRBV4-3 and TRBJ2-1; 9 bases are shared with TRBD2. The germline gives CDR1 LGHNA, CDR2 YSLEER. The ends lost 5 bases at V and 7 bases at J; junction bases unmatched: 9. The length of the CDR3 is 15 residues. The CDR3 nucleotides are TGCGCCAGCAGCTGGAGGGCGGGAGGGCCTAATGAGCAGTTCTTC. Encoded protein: CASSWRAGGPNEQFF.